A single sample gave rise to the 28 T cell receptor beta chains below, sequenced in a study of T-cell reconstitution after alpha-beta-depleted transplantation in children. Researchers prepared the TCRbeta library using unique molecular identifiers, the study reports. TCRdb analysed the PCR reads with MiXCR anew, one entry per CDR3 protein. The sample has about 420,000 distinct CDR3 sequences, roughly 16% seen once. The material sequenced was PBMCs, mostly from graft donor cells, taken 360 days after TCRalphabeta/CD19-depleted stem cell transplant. The source is a boy under two years old who had a stem cell transplant for Wiskott-Aldrich syndrome, so the T cells may come from the graft donor.

V gene TRBV21-1 combines with J gene TRBJ2-7; no DNA check was done on the table's D call, TRBD1. TRBV21-1 is listed as a pseudogene. This CDR3 region has 17 residues. The DNA of the CDR3 is TGTGCCAGCAGCAAAGGAGTAGATAATAAGGGGAAGGACGAGCAGTACTTC. Encoded protein: CASSKGVDNKGKDEQYF.

This clonotype appeared a few times. The chain combines TRBV4-3 with TRBJ2-6, with unresolved D. Germline-derived CDR1 and CDR2 are LGHNA and YSLEER. The V and J ends lost 2 bases and 0 bases respectively, with 11 bases between them. The length of the CDR3 is 17 residues. The CDR3 nucleotides are TGCGCCAGCAGCCAAAGGAGCCCCTCCTCTGGGGCCAACGTCCTGACTTTC. Its translation: CASSQRSPSSGANVLTF.

This clonotype was counted ten times or more. The chain couples TRBV7-7 to TRBJ2-5, with TRBD1 as a possible D gene (6 bases). The CDR3 extends over 14 amino acids. V lost 3 bases, J lost 4 bases, and 12 bases lay in between. In germline, CDR1 is SSHAT, CDR2 FNYEAQ (reference sequence). The CDR3 DNA is TGTGCCAGCAGCTTTATGTTAGGGGGAGAGACCCAGTACTTC. Residues: CASSFMLGGETQYF.

J is TRBJ2-7 and V is TRBV9, with a weak D call TRBD2 (5 bases). Trimming took 4 bases from V and 5 from J, leaving 16 bases between them. CDR3 length: 14 amino acids. Per the germline V gene, CDR1 is SGDLS and CDR2 is YYNGEE. The CDR3, as DNA: TGTGCCAGCAGCCTAGCCGGGAATCAGAACGAGCAGTACTTC. This sequence encodes CASSLAGNQNEQYF.

This chain joins TRBV15 and TRBJ2-7; 11 bases fit TRBD2. V lost 5 bases, J lost 3 bases, and 3 bases stayed unmatched. CDR1 is LNHNV and CDR2 is YYDKDF in the germline V gene (reference sequence). The CDR3 has 14 amino acids. The chain's CDR3 is CATSHTSGSYEQYF. CDR3 DNA sequence: TGTGCCACCAGCCATACTAGCGGGAGCTACGAGCAGTACTTC.

This clonotype was observed a handful of times. The chain joins TRBV25-1 to TRBJ2-2; perhaps TRBD1 as D (7 bases). V was pared by 4 bases and J by 7 bases, with 16 bases between. Germline loops: CDR1 MGHDK, CDR2 SYGVNS. This CDR3 contains 15 residues. The CDR3 protein is CASSVTGRKDGELFF. The CDR3 coding sequence is TGTGCCAGCAGTGTGACAGGGAGGAAGGACGGGGAGCTGTTTTTT.

The table lists this clonotype with a few counts. V gene TRBV7-9 combines with J gene TRBJ2-7, with D perhaps matching TRBD1 or TRBD2 (6 bases each). Germline V CDR1 and CDR2: SEHNR, FQNEAQ (reference sequence). This CDR3 has 18 residues. V was cut by 4 bases and J by 5 bases, with 27 bases left in between. The CDR3 nucleotides read TGTGCCAGCAGCTCGTATATCGGAGTATTTGGGGGGCAGGACGAGCAGTACTTC. Translated: CASSSYIGVFGGQDEQYF.

The chain employs TRBV3-1 and TRBJ2-1; tentatively, D is TRBD2 (5 bases). CDR3 length: 18 amino acids. Germline CDR1 is LGHDT and CDR2 is YNNKEL (reference sequence). The germline V and J ends were trimmed by 1 base and 0 bases, with 16 bases remaining between them. CDR3 protein: CASSQVLASTYSYNEQFF. DNA of the CDR3: TGTGCCAGCAGCCAAGTCCTGGCTAGCACTTACTCCTACAATGAGCAGTTCTTC.

This clonotype appeared a few times. The chain recombines TRBV7-2 with TRBJ2-1; perhaps D is TRBD1 or TRBD2 (5 bases each). There are 15 residues in the CDR3. The V gene lost 3 bases and the J gene lost 10 bases, with 19 bases spanning the gap. Germline CDR1 and CDR2: SGHTA and FQGNSA. CDR3 DNA: TGTGCCAGCAGCTTCCTGCCGGGACCATTTATAGAGCAGTTCTTC. This gives the protein CASSFLPGPFIEQFF.

This clonotype has just a few counts. The chain couples TRBV12-3 or TRBV12-4 to TRBJ1-1; perhaps TRBD1 as D (5 bases). V was pared by 5 bases and J by 4 bases, with 14 bases between. CDR3 length: 14 amino acids. The CDR3 loop is CASSRRGGGTEAFF. The CDR3 bases are TGTGCCAGCAGTCGTCGGGGCGGGGGCACTGAAGCTTTCTTT.

This clonotype has only a few counts. This chain uses TRBV6-5 with TRBJ2-4; D gene ambiguous. Trimming cost V 4 bases and J 1 base, with 11 bases left between them. Germline-derived CDR1 and CDR2 are MNHEY and SVGAGI. The CDR3 covers 15 residues. The CDR3 DNA reads TGTGCCAGCAGTTCCCTTATCGGGGCCAAAAACATTCAGTACTTC. The encoded protein is CASSSLIGAKNIQYF.

The chain is built from TRBV12-3 or TRBV12-4 and TRBJ2-5, with D uncertain. Trimming shortened V by 4 bases and J by 2 bases, and 8 bases separated the two germline ends. This CDR3 is 13 amino acids long. CDR3 loop: CASSYNRQETQYF. The CDR3 region has the DNA TGTGCCAGCAGTTACAACAGACAAGAGACCCAGTACTTC.

This sequence joins TRBV2 and TRBJ1-1, with no clear D. Trimming pared 7 bases from V and 1 base from J, leaving 10 bases between. Germline V gene lookup returns CDR1 SNHLY and CDR2 FYNNEI. This CDR3 has 13 amino acids. CDR3 bases: TGTGCCAGCATTCTGCAGCCGAACACTGAAGCTTTCTTT. This sequence encodes CASILQPNTEAFF.

The genes are TRBV20-1 and TRBJ2-3, with 8 nucleotides matching TRBD1. This CDR3 contains 15 residues. J gave up 4 bases and V 5 bases, and 11 bases lay outside the gene matches. From germline, CDR1 is DFQATT and CDR2 SNEGSKA (reference sequence). The CDR3 here is CSAGQGGGIPDTQYF. CDR3 nucleotide sequence: TGCAGTGCTGGACAGGGAGGAGGAATTCCAGATACGCAGTATTTT.

This chain links TRBV7-2 with TRBJ2-1; D is undetermined. CDR3 length: 14 residues. Trimming left V 4 bases short and J 10 bases short, with 17 bases between. Germline V gene lookup returns CDR1 SGHTA and CDR2 FQGNSA. The CDR3 region is CASSSSLALGEQFF. Written as DNA, the CDR3 is TGTGCCAGCAGCTCAAGCCTCGCCCTTGGGGAGCAGTTCTTC.

The genes are TRBV20-1 and TRBJ2-1, with D perhaps assigned TRBD1 or TRBD2 (5 bases each). The CDR3 spans 13 residues. Germline CDR1 is DFQATT and CDR2 is SNEGSKA (reference sequence). V lost 6 bases and J 7 bases, leaving 16 bases between the germline ends. Here the CDR3 reads CSAPGRLRNEQFF. The CDR3 bases are TGCAGTGCCCCGGGACGGCTAAGGAATGAGCAGTTCTTC.

This clonotype was found a few times. The J gene is TRBJ2-7, the V gene TRBV7-9; 7 positions match TRBD2. The J segment lost 2 bases and the V segment lost 5 bases, leaving 9 bases of the junction unmatched. This CDR3 is 15 amino acids long. The germline V gene encodes CDR1 SEHNR and CDR2 FQNEAQ (reference sequence). In nucleotides, the CDR3 is TGTGCCAGCAGCGGTAGAAGACTAGCTCCCTACGAGCAGTACTTC. Its translation: CASSGRRLAPYEQYF.

The table lists this clonotype with a few counts. V and J are TRBV6-1 and TRBJ2-1, with a tentative D call TRBD2 (6 bases). The CDR3 totals 13 residues. The germline V gene has CDR1 MNHNS and CDR2 SASEGT. V lost 5 bases and J lost 10, with 15 bases in between. The CDR3 loop is CASSRGLLHEQFF. The CDR3 region has the DNA TGTGCCAGCAGTAGGGGACTCCTCCACGAGCAGTTCTTC.

This clonotype was detected ten times or more. The chain combines TRBV4-3 with TRBJ2-7; D possibly uses TRBD1 or TRBD2 (5 bases each). Between the trimmed V and J ends, which lost 5 bases and 0 bases, there was a span of 14 bases. The CDR3 has 15 residues. Germline CDR1 and CDR2: LGHNA and YSLEER. CDR3 sequence: CASSAKRDLSYEQYF. The CDR3 DNA reads TGCGCCAGCAGCGCTAAACGGGACCTCTCCTACGAGCAGTACTTC.

The chain uses TRBV29-1 and TRBJ2-4; 12 bases align to TRBD2. Looked up from germline, CDR1 is SQVTM and CDR2 is ANQGSEA. This CDR3 region has 17 residues. The ends lost 7 bases at V and 6 bases at J; junction bases unmatched: 16. The CDR3 reads CSAGDSGLAGLLNIQYF. CDR3 DNA: TGCAGCGCCGGGGACAGTGGACTAGCGGGGCTTCTAAACATTCAGTACTTC.

This clonotype was detected a few times. This sequence joins TRBV20-1 and TRBJ2-1, with 7 bases identical to TRBD1. The length of the CDR3 is 14 residues. Germline V CDR1 and CDR2: DFQATT, SNEGSKA (reference sequence). V shed 5 bases and J 2 bases; nucleotides not matched to a gene: 6. CDR3 nucleotides: TGCAGTGCTCCCTCGACAGGGACCTACAATGAGCAGTTCTTC. Protein product: CSAPSTGTYNEQFF.

The genes are TRBV10-3 and TRBJ2-2; D might be TRBD1 (6 bases). V was shortened by 3 bases and J by 1 base, with 12 bases between the two germline ends. There are 16 residues in the CDR3. CDR1 is ENHRY and CDR2 is SYGVKD in the germline V gene. The CDR3 reads CAISDGTSLNTGELFF. The CDR3 DNA is TGTGCCATCAGTGATGGGACAAGCCTGAACACCGGGGAGCTGTTTTTT.

The chain has TRBV29-1 and TRBJ2-4, with D unclear. Germline V gives CDR1 SQVTM, CDR2 ANQGSEA. CDR3 length equals 13 residues. The V gene lost 5 bases and the J gene lost 0 bases, with 8 bases spanning the gap. Written as DNA, the CDR3 is TGCAGCGTTTGGACGCTAGCCAAAAACATTCAGTACTTC. The encoded protein is CSVWTLAKNIQYF. Together with reference TRBV29-1 and TRBJ2-4, the CDR3 gives the full variable domain: SAVISQKPSRDICQRGTSLTIQCQVDSQVTMMFWYRQQPGQSLTLIATANQGSEATYESGFVIDKFPISRPNLTFSTLTVSNMSPEDSSIYLCSVWTLAKNIQYFGAGTRLSVL.

The CDR3 loop is CASSFTQGWGDEQFF. CDR3 coding DNA: TGTGCCAGCAGCTTTACACAAGGGTGGGGGGATGAGCAGTTCTTC. J is TRBJ2-1 and V is TRBV7-8; a weak D match, TRBD2 (6 bases). The V end lost 3 bases, the J end lost 8 bases, and 17 bases lay between the germline ends. Germline V lookup: CDR1 SGHVS, CDR2 FQNEAQ. This CDR3 region has 15 residues.

This clonotype was observed a handful of times. This chain's CDR3 is CSARAQGIETQYF. In nucleotides, the CDR3 is TGCAGTGCTAGGGCTCAGGGGATCGAGACCCAGTACTTC. V and J are TRBV20-1 and TRBJ2-5, with D perhaps TRBD1 (6 bases). The germline V gene encodes CDR1 DFQATT and CDR2 SNEGSKA (reference sequence). The V and J ends lost 3 bases and 5 bases respectively, with 13 bases between them. The CDR3 spans 13 residues.

This clonotype was observed a few times. The rearrangement links TRBV7-9 to TRBJ2-5, with D perhaps matching TRBD2 (5 bases). The V end lost 6 bases, the J end lost 4 bases, and 21 bases lay between the germline ends. Germline V gene lookup returns CDR1 SEHNR and CDR2 FQNEAQ (reference sequence). This CDR3 comprises 16 residues. This CDR3 reads CASRPTARGYPETQYF. CDR3 coding DNA: TGTGCCAGCAGGCCTACAGCGCGAGGGTACCCAGAGACCCAGTACTTC.

This chain uses TRBV28 with TRBJ2-2; D gene ambiguous. The CDR3 consists of 13 residues. Germline V gene lookup returns CDR1 MDHEN and CDR2 SYDVKM. Trimming stripped 5 bases from V and 4 bases from J, with 8 bases between. This CDR3 is CASSDSSTGELFF. In DNA form, the CDR3 reads TGTGCCAGCAGTGATAGCTCCACCGGGGAGCTGTTTTTT.

The chain has TRBV7-8 and TRBJ2-1; 8 bases are shared with TRBD2. This CDR3 spans 17 amino acids. In germline, CDR1 is SGHVS, CDR2 FQNEAQ. Losses at the gene ends were 3 bases for V and 9 bases for J; bases not matched to a gene: 16. CDR3 sequence: CASSLKTGLAISGEQFF. The CDR3 region has the DNA TGTGCCAGCAGCTTGAAGACAGGACTAGCCATCTCTGGTGAGCAGTTCTTC.